A selection of T cell receptor gamma chains follows, all from one sample in a study of Vδ1+ human thymocytes. TCRdb re-called the multiplex PCR reads via CATT. This sample carries approximately 20,000 gamma-chain clones, roughly 13% of them seen once, and the ten largest clones take roughly 2%. Sequencing input: Vdelta1+ gamma-delta thymocytes from the thymus. The receptors were sampled from a child under two years old who had congenital heart surgery. The conserved cysteine and the conserved F or W are not part of the CDR3 here.

>TRGV4|TRGJ1/TRGJ2
ATWASHKKL
>TRGV9|TRGJ1/TRGJ2
ALWEVRRKL
>TRGV9|TRGJ1/TRGJ2
ALWGLYYKKL
>TRGV2|TRGJ1/TRGJ2
ATWDPFYYKKL
>TRGV3|TRGJ1/TRGJ2
ATWGNLYYYKKL
>TRGV8|TRGJP1
ATWGFTGWFKI
>TRGV5|TRGJ1/TRGJ2
ATWDRQAYKKL
>TRGV3|TRGJP1
ATWDRLVATGWFKL
>TRGV8|TRGJ1/TRGJ2
ATWDSPLPYYKKL
>TRGV9|TRGJP1
ALNTGWFKI
>TRGV9|TRGJ1/TRGJ2
ALWEEYYKKL
>TRGV9|TRGJ1/TRGJ2
ALWEVDKKL
>TRGV9|TRGJ1/TRGJ2
ALWEVIRKKL
>TRGV8|TRGJ1/TRGJ2
ATWDAGVYYKKL
>TRGV2|TRGJP1
ATWDGRTGWFKI
>TRGV2|TRGJ1/TRGJ2
ATWDGRIRYYKKL
>TRGV9|TRGJ1/TRGJ2
ALWELSKL
>TRGV8|TRGJP1
ATWDGVTGWFKI
>TRGV8|TRGJP2
ATWDSRGGWIKT
>TRGV9|TRGJP1
ALWEDRTTGWFKI
>TRGV8|TRGJP1
ATGTVPTNTTGWFKI
>TRGV9|TRGJ1/TRGJ2
ALWVTPYYKKL
>TRGV4|TRGJP1
ATWFRRGTTGWFKI
>TRGV8|TRGJP2
ATWDKSDWIKT
>TRGV9|TRGJ1/TRGJ2
ALWEGVYYKKL
>TRGV9|TRGJP1
ALWEYTGWFKI
>TRGV4|TRGJ1/TRGJ2
ATWNGEYKKL
>TRGV4|TRGJ1/TRGJ2
ATWDASDKKL
>TRGV4|TRGJ1/TRGJ2
ATWDASCQKL
>TRGV3|TRGJP2
ATWDTLDCDWIKT
>TRGV8|TRGJ1/TRGJ2
ATWDRNHKKL
>TRGV5|TRGJ1/TRGJ2
ATWDRPPKKL
>TRGV4|TRGJ1/TRGJ2
ATWSEENYYKKL
>TRGV9|TRGJP
ALWEVQRLGKKIKV
>TRGV2|TRGJ1/TRGJ2
ATWDGPKSYYKKL
>TRGV4|TRGJ1/TRGJ2
ATWDGVSYRKL
>TRGV9|TRGJ1/TRGJ2
ALWEDLKKL
>TRGV5|TRGJP2
ATWDLGSSDWIKT
>TRGV5|TRGJ1/TRGJ2
ATWDRGYYKKL
>TRGV4|TRGJ1/TRGJ2
ATWTRESYYKKL
>TRGV3|TRGJ1/TRGJ2
ATWERTIKKL
>TRGV4|TRGJ1/TRGJ2
ATWRAHYYKKL
>TRGV4|TRGJ1/TRGJ2
ATWEAYYKKL
>TRGV5|TRGJ1/TRGJ2
ATHMRYKKL
>TRGV9|TRGJP
ALWEVQCGLQELGKKIKV